The present T cell receptor (beta chain) was sequenced within a study of tumor-infiltrating lymphocytes in localized non-small cell lung cancer. Study context: Some samples were collected after neoadjuvant chemotherapy; smokers, never-smokers and several histologies were included. Resected tumor was paired with non-adjacent uninvolved lung from the same patient. General study points: Higher tumor T cell infiltration than in uninvolved lung was supported by TCRbeta sequencing. Different pieces of the same tissue were used for each assay.

J was trimmed by 3 bases and V by 6 bases; bases with no gene match: 9. This CDR3 has 17 amino acids. Looked up from germline, CDR1 is MRHNA and CDR2 is SNTAGT. In regard to this clone: Its antigen is undetermined.

Sequencing was performed with immunoSEQ multiplex PCR; in TCRdb, only in-frame clones are kept and a portion is missing. This sample has around 15,000 clones, with roughly 70% found just once. The specimen was lung tumor tissue. The chain links TRBV6-4 to TRBJ2-6, with TRBD1 matching 9 bases. The source is a human donor with non-small cell lung cancer. The CDR3 spells CASSPRDRAVGANVLTF. The CDR3 DNA follows: TGTGCCAGCAGCCCCCGGGACAGGGCTGTTGGGGCCAACGTCCTGACTTTC.